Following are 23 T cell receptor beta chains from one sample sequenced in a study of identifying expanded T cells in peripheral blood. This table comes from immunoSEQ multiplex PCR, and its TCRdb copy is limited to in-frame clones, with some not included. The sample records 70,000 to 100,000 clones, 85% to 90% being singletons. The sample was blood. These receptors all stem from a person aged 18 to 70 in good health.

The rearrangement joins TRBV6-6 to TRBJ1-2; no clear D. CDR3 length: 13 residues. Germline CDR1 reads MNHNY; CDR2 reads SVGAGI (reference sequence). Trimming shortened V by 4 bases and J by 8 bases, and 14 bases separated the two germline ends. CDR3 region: CASSSVRAGGYTF. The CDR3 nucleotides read TGTGCCAGCAGTTCCGTGCGGGCGGGGGGCTACACCTTC.

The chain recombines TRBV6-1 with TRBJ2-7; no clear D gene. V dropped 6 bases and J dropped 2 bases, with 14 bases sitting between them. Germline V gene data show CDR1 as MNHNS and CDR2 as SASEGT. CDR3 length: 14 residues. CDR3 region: CASSAASSTYEQYF. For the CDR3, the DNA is TGTGCCAGCAGCGCCGCCAGTTCCACCTACGAGCAGTACTTC.

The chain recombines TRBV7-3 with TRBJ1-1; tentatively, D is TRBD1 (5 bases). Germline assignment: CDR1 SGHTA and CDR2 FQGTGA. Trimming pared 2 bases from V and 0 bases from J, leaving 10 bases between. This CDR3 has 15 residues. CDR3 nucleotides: TGTGCCAGCAGCTTACATGGGGGATTGAACACTGAAGCTTTCTTT. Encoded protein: CASSLHGGLNTEAFF.

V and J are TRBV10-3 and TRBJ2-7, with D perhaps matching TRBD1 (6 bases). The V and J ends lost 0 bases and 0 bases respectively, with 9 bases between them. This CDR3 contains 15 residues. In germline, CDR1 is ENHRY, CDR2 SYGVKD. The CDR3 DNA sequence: TGTGCCATCAGTGAGTCTGGGGACATCTCCTACGAGCAGTACTTC. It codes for CAISESGDISYEQYF.

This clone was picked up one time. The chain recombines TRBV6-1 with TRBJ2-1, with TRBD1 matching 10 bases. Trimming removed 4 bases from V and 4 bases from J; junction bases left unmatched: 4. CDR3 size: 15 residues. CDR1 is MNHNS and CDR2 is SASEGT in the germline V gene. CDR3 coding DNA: TGTGCCAGCAGTGCGAGGACAGGGGGGTACAATGAGCAGTTCTTC. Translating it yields CASSARTGGYNEQFF.

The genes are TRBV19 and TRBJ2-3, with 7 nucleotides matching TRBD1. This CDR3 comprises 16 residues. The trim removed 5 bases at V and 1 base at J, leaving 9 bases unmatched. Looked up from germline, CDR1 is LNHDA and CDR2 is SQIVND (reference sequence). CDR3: CASSYGQAGGTDTQYF. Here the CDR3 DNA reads TGTGCCAGTAGTTACGGACAGGCGGGCGGCACAGATACGCAGTATTTT.

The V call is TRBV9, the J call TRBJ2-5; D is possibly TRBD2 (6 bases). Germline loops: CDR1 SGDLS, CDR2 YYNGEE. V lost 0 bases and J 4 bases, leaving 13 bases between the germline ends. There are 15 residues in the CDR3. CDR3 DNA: TGTGCCAGCAGCGTAGCCAGGGAGGCTGGAGAGACCCAGTACTTC. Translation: CASSVAREAGETQYF.

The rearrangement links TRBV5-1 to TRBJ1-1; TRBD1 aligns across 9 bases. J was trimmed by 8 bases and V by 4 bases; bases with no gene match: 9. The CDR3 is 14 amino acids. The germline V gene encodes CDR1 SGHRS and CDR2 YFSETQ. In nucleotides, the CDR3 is TGCGCCAGCAGCGCATCGACAGGGGGACCCGAAGCTTTCTTT. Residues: CASSASTGGPEAFF.

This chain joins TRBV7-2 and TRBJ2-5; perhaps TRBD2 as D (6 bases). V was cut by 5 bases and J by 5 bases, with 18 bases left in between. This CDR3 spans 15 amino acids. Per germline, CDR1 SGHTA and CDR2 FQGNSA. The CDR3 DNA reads TGTGCCAGCAGCGGCGGGCCGGAGGGACCGGAGACCCAGTACTTC. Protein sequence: CASSGGPEGPETQYF.

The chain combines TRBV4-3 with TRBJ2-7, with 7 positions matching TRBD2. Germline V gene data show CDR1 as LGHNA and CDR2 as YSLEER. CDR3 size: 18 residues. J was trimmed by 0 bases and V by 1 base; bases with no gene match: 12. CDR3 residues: CASSQASWGGGNSYEQYF. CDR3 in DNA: TGCGCCAGCAGCCAAGCCTCGTGGGGGGGAGGGAACTCCTACGAGCAGTACTTC.

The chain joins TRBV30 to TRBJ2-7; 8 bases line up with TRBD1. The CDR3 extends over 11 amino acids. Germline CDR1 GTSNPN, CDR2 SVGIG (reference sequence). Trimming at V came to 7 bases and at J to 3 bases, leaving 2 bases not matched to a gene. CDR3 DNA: TGTGCCTTCGGGACAGGCTACGAGCAGTACTTC. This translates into CAFGTGYEQYF.

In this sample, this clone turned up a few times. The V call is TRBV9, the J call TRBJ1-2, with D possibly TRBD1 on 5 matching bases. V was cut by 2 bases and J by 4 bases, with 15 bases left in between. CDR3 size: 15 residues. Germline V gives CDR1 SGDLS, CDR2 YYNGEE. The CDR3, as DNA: TGTGCCAGCAGCGTCGGGACGGCGGCTTCCTATGGCTACACCTTC. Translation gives CASSVGTAASYGYTF.

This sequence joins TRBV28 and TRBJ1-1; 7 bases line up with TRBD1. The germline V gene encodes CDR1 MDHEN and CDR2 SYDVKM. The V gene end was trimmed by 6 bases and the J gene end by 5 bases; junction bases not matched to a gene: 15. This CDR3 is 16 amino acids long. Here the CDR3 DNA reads TGTGCCAGCAGCTCCTCCAGGGGGGATCGGGGAACTGAAGCTTTCTTT. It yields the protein CASSSSRGDRGTEAFF.

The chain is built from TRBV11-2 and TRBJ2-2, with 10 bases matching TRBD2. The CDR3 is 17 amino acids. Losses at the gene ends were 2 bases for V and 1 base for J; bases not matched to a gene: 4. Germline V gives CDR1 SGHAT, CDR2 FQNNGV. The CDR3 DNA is TGTGCCAGCAGCTTAAGAGCGGGAGGGCGGAACACCGGGGAGCTGTTTTTT. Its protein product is CASSLRAGGRNTGELFF.

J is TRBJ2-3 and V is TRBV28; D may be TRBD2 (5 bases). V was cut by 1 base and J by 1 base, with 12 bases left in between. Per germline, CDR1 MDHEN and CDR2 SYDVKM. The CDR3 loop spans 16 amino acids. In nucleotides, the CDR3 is TGTGCCAGCAGTTTATTGGTCCCGCGGGGCACAGATACGCAGTATTTT. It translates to CASSLLVPRGTDTQYF. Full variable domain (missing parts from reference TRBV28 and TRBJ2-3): DVKVTQSSRYLVKRTGEKVFLECVQDMDHENMFWYRQDPGLGLRLIYFSYDVKMKEKGDIPEGYSVSREKKERFSLILESASTNQTSMYLCASSLLVPRGTDTQYFGPGTRLTVL.

The CDR3 spells CASCWALSNQPQHF. The CDR3 coding sequence is TGCGCCAGTTGTTGGGCCCTTAGCAATCAGCCCCAGCATTTT. The chain has TRBV10-1 and TRBJ1-5, with no clear D. The germline gives CDR1 WNHNN, CDR2 SYGVQD (reference sequence). The CDR3 has 14 residues. V lost 9 bases and J lost 0, with 12 bases in between.

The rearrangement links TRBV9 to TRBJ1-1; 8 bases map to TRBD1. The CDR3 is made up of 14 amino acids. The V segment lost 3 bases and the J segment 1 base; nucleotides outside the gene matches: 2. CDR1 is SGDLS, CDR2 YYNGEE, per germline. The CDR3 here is CASSEGTGNTEAFF. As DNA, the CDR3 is TGTGCCAGCAGCGAAGGGACAGGGAACACTGAAGCTTTCTTT. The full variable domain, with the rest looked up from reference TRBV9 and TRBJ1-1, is DSGVTQTPKHLITATGQRVTLRCSPRSGDLSVYWYQQSLDQGLQFLIQYYNGEERAKGNILERFSAQQFPDLHSELNLSSLELGDSALYFCASSEGTGNTEAFFGQGTRLTVV.

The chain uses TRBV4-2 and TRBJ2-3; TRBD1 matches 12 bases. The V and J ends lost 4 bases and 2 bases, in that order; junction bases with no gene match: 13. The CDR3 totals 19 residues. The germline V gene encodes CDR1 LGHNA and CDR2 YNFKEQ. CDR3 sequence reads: CASSRGQGALATHTDTQYF. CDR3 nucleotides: TGTGCCAGCAGCCGGGGACAGGGGGCACTAGCGACCCACACAGATACGCAGTATTTT.

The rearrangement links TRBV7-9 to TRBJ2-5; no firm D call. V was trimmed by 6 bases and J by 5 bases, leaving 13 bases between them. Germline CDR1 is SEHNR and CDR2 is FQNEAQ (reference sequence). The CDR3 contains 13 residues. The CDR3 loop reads CASSSTSLETQYF. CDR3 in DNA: TGTGCCAGCAGTTCTACTTCGTTGGAGACCCAGTACTTC. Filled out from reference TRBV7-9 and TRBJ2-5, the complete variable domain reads DTGVSQNPRHKITKRGQNVTFRCDPISEHNRLYWYRQTLGQGPEFLTYFQNEAQLEKSRLLSDRFSAERPKGSFSTLEIQRTEQGDSAMYLCASSSTSLETQYFGPGTRLLVL.

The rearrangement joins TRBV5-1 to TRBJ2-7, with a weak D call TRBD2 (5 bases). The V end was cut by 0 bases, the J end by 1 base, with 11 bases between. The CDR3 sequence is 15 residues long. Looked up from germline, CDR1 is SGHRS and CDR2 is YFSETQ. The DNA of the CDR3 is TGCGCCAGCAGCTTGGGGACTGGGAGTTCCTACGAGCAGTACTTC. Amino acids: CASSLGTGSSYEQYF.

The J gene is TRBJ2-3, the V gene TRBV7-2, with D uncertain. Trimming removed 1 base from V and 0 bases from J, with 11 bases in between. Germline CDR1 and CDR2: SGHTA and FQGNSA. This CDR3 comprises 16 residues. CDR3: CASSLDPASSTDTQYF. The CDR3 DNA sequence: TGTGCCAGCAGCTTAGATCCAGCGTCCAGCACAGATACGCAGTATTTT.

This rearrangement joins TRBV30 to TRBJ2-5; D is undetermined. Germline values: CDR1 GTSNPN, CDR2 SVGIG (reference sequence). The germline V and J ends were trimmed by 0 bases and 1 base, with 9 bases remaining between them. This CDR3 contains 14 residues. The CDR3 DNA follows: TGTGCCTGGAGTGTGGCACAGATCCAAGAGACCCAGTACTTC. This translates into CAWSVAQIQETQYF. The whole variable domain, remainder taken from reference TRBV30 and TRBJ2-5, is SQTIHQWPATLVQPVGSPLSLECTVEGTSNPNLYWYRQAAGRGLQLLFYSVGIGQISSEVPQNLSASRPQDRQFILSSKKLLLSDSGFYLCAWSVAQIQETQYFGPGTRLLVL.

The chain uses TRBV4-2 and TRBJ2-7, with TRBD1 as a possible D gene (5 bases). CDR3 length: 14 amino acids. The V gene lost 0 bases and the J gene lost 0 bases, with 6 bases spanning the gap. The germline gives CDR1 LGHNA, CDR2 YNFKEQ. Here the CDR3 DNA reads TGTGCCAGCAGCCAAGAAGGACACTCCTACGAGCAGTACTTC. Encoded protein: CASSQEGHSYEQYF.